Here is one T cell receptor beta chain with its context. This sample stems from a study of blood T cell repertoires in COVID-19. For the study at large: Researchers got acute and convalescent COVID-19 samples from the United States, Italy and Spain. T cells, B-cell-depleted T cells, or PBMCs supplied cDNA or gDNA.

In the original processing: Amplification of reference gene primers provided the estimated nucleated cell counts. Measured with immunoSEQ multiplex PCR; TCRdb has only the in-frame clones, and not every one. For V, J and clone size, that table is used; D and trimming come from the DNA. The data contain approximately 200,000 clones, about 88% of them singletons. The sample comprised peripheral blood. The TCR originated in an older man with acute or convalescent COVID-19.

As DNA, the CDR3 is TGTGCCAGCAGTCGGGGCAATCAGCCCCAGCATTTT. The encoded protein is CASSRGNQPQHF. The genes are TRBV27 and TRBJ1-5, with D hard to call. The germline V gene encodes CDR1 MNHEY and CDR2 SMNVEV (reference sequence). This CDR3 spans 12 amino acids. V gave up 5 bases and J gave up 2 bases, with 4 bases separating them.